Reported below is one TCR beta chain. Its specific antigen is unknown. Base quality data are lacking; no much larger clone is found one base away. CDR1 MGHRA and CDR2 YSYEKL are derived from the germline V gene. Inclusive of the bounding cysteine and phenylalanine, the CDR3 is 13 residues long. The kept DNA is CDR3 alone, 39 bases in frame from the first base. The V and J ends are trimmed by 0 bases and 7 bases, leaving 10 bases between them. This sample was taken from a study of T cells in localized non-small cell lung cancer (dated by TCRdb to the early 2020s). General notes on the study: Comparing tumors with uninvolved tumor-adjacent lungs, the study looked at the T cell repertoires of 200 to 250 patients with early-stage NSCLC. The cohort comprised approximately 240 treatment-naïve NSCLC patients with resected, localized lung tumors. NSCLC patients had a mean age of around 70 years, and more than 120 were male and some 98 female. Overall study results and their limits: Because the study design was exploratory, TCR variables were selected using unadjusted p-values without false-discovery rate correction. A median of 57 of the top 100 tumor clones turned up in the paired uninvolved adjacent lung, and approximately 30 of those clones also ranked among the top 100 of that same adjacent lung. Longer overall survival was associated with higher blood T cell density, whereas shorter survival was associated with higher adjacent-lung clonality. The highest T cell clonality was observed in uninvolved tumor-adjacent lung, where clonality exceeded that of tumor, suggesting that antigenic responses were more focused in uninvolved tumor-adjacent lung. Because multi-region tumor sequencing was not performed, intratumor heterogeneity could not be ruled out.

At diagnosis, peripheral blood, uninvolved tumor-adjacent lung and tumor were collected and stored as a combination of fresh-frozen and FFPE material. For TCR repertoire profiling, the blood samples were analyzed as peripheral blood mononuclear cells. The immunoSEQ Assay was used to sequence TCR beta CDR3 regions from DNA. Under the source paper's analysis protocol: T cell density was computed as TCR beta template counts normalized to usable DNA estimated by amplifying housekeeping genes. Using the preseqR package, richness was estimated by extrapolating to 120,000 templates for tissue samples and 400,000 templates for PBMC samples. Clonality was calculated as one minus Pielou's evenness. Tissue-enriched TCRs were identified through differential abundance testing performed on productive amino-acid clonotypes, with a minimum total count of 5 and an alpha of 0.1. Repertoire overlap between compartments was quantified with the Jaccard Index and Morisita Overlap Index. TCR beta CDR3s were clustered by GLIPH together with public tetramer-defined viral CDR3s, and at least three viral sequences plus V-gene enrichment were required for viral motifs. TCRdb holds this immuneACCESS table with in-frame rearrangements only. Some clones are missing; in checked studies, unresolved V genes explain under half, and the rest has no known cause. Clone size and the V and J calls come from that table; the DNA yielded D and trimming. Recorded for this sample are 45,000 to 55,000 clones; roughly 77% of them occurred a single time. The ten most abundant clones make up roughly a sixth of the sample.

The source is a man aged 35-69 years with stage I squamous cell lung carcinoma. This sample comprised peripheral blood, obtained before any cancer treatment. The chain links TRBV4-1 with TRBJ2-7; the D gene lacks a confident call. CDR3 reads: CASSQDAHREQYF. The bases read TGCGCCAGCAGCCAAGACGCCCACCGGGAGCAGTACTTC.